Listed below are T cell receptor beta chains from one sample, sequenced in a study of blood T cell repertoires in COVID-19. Data came from immunoSEQ multiplex PCR; TCRdb stores just in-frame clones and leaves some out. The sample records 130,000 to 150,000 clones, less than 90% being singletons. What was sequenced was peripheral blood. These receptors were obtained from a human donor in a cohort sampled during active COVID-19. CDR3s include the opening cysteine and the closing phenylalanine or tryptophan. The order of the fields is clone size, V gene, J gene, D gene, CDR3 protein, CDR3 DNA. The D gene is left open where the match is weak. Expanded clones get a size class; other rows say once, few or many, or leave the size out.

clone_size: -
v_call: TRBV11-2
j_call: TRBJ1-1
d_call: -
cdr3_aa: CASSLDPGGTEAFF
cdr3_nt: TGTGCCAGCAGCTTGGATCCAGGCGGGACTGAAGCTTTCTTT

clone_size: once
v_call: TRBV5-4
j_call: TRBJ2-2
d_call: -
cdr3_aa: CASSFGSSTGELFF
cdr3_nt: TGTGCCAGCAGCTTCGGTAGCAGCACCGGGGAGCTGTTTTTT

clone_size: -
v_call: TRBV2
j_call: TRBJ1-2
d_call: -
cdr3_aa: CASGREIAPYGYTF
cdr3_nt: TGTGCCAGCGGGAGAGAGATTGCCCCCTATGGCTACACCTTC

clone_size: -
v_call: TRBV28
j_call: TRBJ1-4
d_call: TRBD1
cdr3_aa: CASSSGQAASNEKLFF
cdr3_nt: TGTGCCAGCAGTTCCGGACAGGCAGCCTCAAATGAAAAACTGTTTTTT

clone_size: -
v_call: TRBV7-2
j_call: TRBJ1-5
d_call: TRBD1
cdr3_aa: CASSPDRGQPQHF
cdr3_nt: TGTGCCAGCAGCCCGGACAGGGGTCAGCCCCAGCATTTT

clone_size: -
v_call: TRBV7-9
j_call: TRBJ1-2
d_call: TRBD1
cdr3_aa: CASSGWDRVYGYTF
cdr3_nt: TGTGCCAGCAGCGGTTGGGACAGAGTTTATGGCTACACCTTC

clone_size: -
v_call: TRBV28
j_call: TRBJ2-5
d_call: -
cdr3_aa: CASSLLGKETQYF
cdr3_nt: TGTGCCAGCAGTTTACTCGGGAAAGAGACCCAGTACTTC

clone_size: -
v_call: TRBV4-1
j_call: TRBJ2-3
d_call: TRBD2
cdr3_aa: CASSQGRLAGGSDTQYF
cdr3_nt: TGCGCCAGCAGCCAGGGACGACTAGCGGGGGGATCAGATACGCAGTATTTT

clone_size: -
v_call: TRBV29-1
j_call: TRBJ1-5
d_call: -
cdr3_aa: CSVEEGHSNQPQHF
cdr3_nt: TGCAGCGTTGAAGAGGGACATAGCAATCAGCCCCAGCATTTT

clone_size: -
v_call: TRBV4-3
j_call: TRBJ1-2
d_call: -
cdr3_aa: CASSQAQGLYYGYTF
cdr3_nt: TGCGCCAGCAGCCAAGCCCAGGGGCTGTACTATGGCTACACCTTC

clone_size: -
v_call: TRBV6-5
j_call: TRBJ1-1
d_call: -
cdr3_aa: CASGVGDTEAFF
cdr3_nt: TGTGCCAGCGGGGTGGGAGACACTGAAGCTTTCTTT

clone_size: -
v_call: TRBV6-2/TRBV6-3
j_call: TRBJ2-3
d_call: TRBD2
cdr3_aa: CASSSPGGGGTDTQYF
cdr3_nt: TGTGCCAGCAGCTCCCCGGGCGGGGGGGGCACAGATACGCAGTATTTT

clone_size: -
v_call: TRBV5-4
j_call: TRBJ2-7
d_call: -
cdr3_aa: CASSFRGRIYEQYF
cdr3_nt: TGTGCCAGCAGCTTCAGGGGACGGATCTACGAGCAGTACTTC

clone_size: -
v_call: TRBV18
j_call: TRBJ2-7
d_call: TRBD1
cdr3_aa: CASSLQGAGEQYF
cdr3_nt: TGTGCCAGCTCACTTCAGGGGGCTGGGGAGCAGTACTTC

clone_size: -
v_call: TRBV7-2
j_call: TRBJ1-2
d_call: TRBD1
cdr3_aa: CASSPGDRVRYGYTF
cdr3_nt: TGTGCCAGCAGCCCAGGGGACAGAGTACGCTATGGCTACACCTTC

clone_size: -
v_call: TRBV28
j_call: TRBJ2-3
d_call: -
cdr3_aa: CASSLGGGPTDTQYF
cdr3_nt: TGTGCCAGCAGTTTAGGCGGGGGCCCCACCGATACGCAGTATTTT

clone_size: -
v_call: TRBV5-1
j_call: TRBJ2-7
d_call: -
cdr3_aa: CASSLPEDEQYF
cdr3_nt: TGCGCCAGCAGCTTGCCAGAGGACGAGCAGTACTTC

clone_size: -
v_call: TRBV9
j_call: TRBJ2-7
d_call: TRBD1
cdr3_aa: CASSEGQWNEQYF
cdr3_nt: TGTGCCAGCAGCGAGGGACAGTGGAACGAGCAGTACTTC

clone_size: -
v_call: TRBV19
j_call: TRBJ1-3
d_call: -
cdr3_aa: CASSGGLPPGNTIYF
cdr3_nt: TGTGCCAGTAGTGGGGGCCTACCGCCTGGAAACACCATATATTTT

clone_size: -
v_call: TRBV20-1
j_call: TRBJ2-5
d_call: -
cdr3_aa: CSAEVLAQYF
cdr3_nt: TGCAGTGCTGAGGTGTTGGCCCAGTACTTC

clone_size: -
v_call: TRBV11-2
j_call: TRBJ2-7
d_call: TRBD1
cdr3_aa: CASSSLRDRGLNEQYF
cdr3_nt: TGTGCCAGCAGCTCCCTTCGAGACAGGGGGCTGAACGAGCAGTACTTC

clone_size: few
v_call: TRBV14
j_call: TRBJ2-7
d_call: TRBD1
cdr3_aa: CASSQRTGDPWRYF
cdr3_nt: TGTGCCAGCAGCCAAAGGACAGGCGATCCTTGGCGGTACTTC

clone_size: once
v_call: TRBV19
j_call: TRBJ1-1
d_call: -
cdr3_aa: CASSVASGYPEAFF
cdr3_nt: TGTGCCAGTAGTGTGGCCTCAGGGTACCCTGAAGCTTTCTTT

clone_size: -
v_call: TRBV19
j_call: TRBJ1-3
d_call: -
cdr3_aa: CASSISRNTIYF
cdr3_nt: TGTGCCAGTAGTATTAGCAGAAACACCATATATTTT

clone_size: -
v_call: TRBV6-2/TRBV6-3
j_call: TRBJ1-5
d_call: -
cdr3_aa: CASSPRGGISNQPQHF
cdr3_nt: TGTGCCAGCAGCCCCCGGGGTGGGATTAGCAATCAGCCCCAGCATTTT

clone_size: -
v_call: TRBV6-2/TRBV6-3
j_call: TRBJ2-2
d_call: TRBD1
cdr3_aa: CASSYTGQGTDTGELFF
cdr3_nt: TGTGCCAGCAGTTACACAGGACAGGGGACGGACACCGGGGAGCTGTTTTTT

clone_size: -
v_call: TRBV9
j_call: TRBJ2-5
d_call: -
cdr3_aa: CASSPGGQETQYF
cdr3_nt: TGTGCCAGTTCTCCTGGAGGGCAAGAGACCCAGTACTTC

clone_size: -
v_call: TRBV7-2
j_call: TRBJ2-3
d_call: TRBD1
cdr3_aa: CASSFRTGGDTDTQYF
cdr3_nt: TGTGCCAGCAGCTTCCGGACAGGGGGCGACACAGATACGCAGTATTTT

clone_size: -
v_call: TRBV12-3/TRBV12-4
j_call: TRBJ1-2
d_call: -
cdr3_aa: CASSTGYGYTF
cdr3_nt: TGTGCCAGCAGCACAGGGTATGGCTACACCTTC

clone_size: -
v_call: TRBV3-1/TRBV3-2
j_call: TRBJ1-3
d_call: TRBD1
cdr3_aa: CASSAGQVLSGNTIYF
cdr3_nt: TGTGCCAGCAGCGCAGGACAGGTTCTCTCTGGAAACACCATATATTTT

clone_size: -
v_call: TRBV18
j_call: TRBJ1-2
d_call: TRBD1
cdr3_aa: CASSASGQGASYTF
cdr3_nt: TGTGCCAGCTCGGCCTCGGGACAGGGGGCGAGCTACACCTTC

clone_size: once
v_call: TRBV5-1
j_call: TRBJ2-1
d_call: TRBD1
cdr3_aa: CASSFTRTGAGEQFF
cdr3_nt: TGCGCCAGCAGCTTTACCCGGACAGGGGCAGGGGAGCAGTTCTTC

clone_size: once
v_call: TRBV5-1
j_call: TRBJ2-3
d_call: -
cdr3_aa: CASSLMVNGADTQYF
cdr3_nt: TGCGCCAGCAGCTTGATGGTCAACGGAGCAGATACGCAGTATTTT

clone_size: -
v_call: TRBV6-2/TRBV6-3
j_call: TRBJ1-6
d_call: TRBD1
cdr3_aa: CASSDDRGYYSPLHF
cdr3_nt: TGTGCCAGCAGTGACGACAGGGGGTACTATTCACCCCTCCACTTT

clone_size: -
v_call: TRBV2
j_call: TRBJ1-2
d_call: -
cdr3_aa: CASMQGGYTF
cdr3_nt: TGTGCCAGCATGCAGGGCGGCTACACCTTC

clone_size: few
v_call: TRBV13
j_call: TRBJ1-1
d_call: -
cdr3_aa: CASSRGWGGNTEAFF
cdr3_nt: TGTGCCAGCAGCCGCGGGTGGGGAGGGAACACTGAAGCTTTCTTT

clone_size: -
v_call: TRBV7-8
j_call: TRBJ2-1
d_call: -
cdr3_aa: CASSVSSEEFF
cdr3_nt: TGTGCCAGCAGCGTTTCTAGCGAGGAGTTCTTC

clone_size: once
v_call: TRBV4-1
j_call: TRBJ1-5
d_call: -
cdr3_aa: CASSQRSTAVAGRQPQHF
cdr3_nt: TGCGCCAGCAGCCAACGGAGTACAGCGGTGGCTGGGAGACAGCCCCAGCATTTT

clone_size: -
v_call: TRBV5-1
j_call: TRBJ1-4
d_call: TRBD1
cdr3_aa: CASSLVGQGLFEEKLFF
cdr3_nt: TGCGCCAGCAGCTTGGTGGGACAGGGGTTGTTCGAGGAAAAACTGTTTTTT

clone_size: -
v_call: TRBV11-2
j_call: TRBJ2-4
d_call: -
cdr3_aa: CASTLGPGDIQYF
cdr3_nt: TGTGCCAGCACCTTAGGGCCGGGGGACATTCAGTACTTC

clone_size: few
v_call: TRBV19
j_call: TRBJ1-1
d_call: TRBD1
cdr3_aa: CASTQGAEAFF
cdr3_nt: TGTGCCAGTACTCAGGGGGCGGAAGCTTTCTTT

clone_size: many
v_call: TRBV19
j_call: TRBJ2-6
d_call: TRBD1
cdr3_aa: CASRGTGFSGANVLTF
cdr3_nt: TGTGCCAGTAGGGGGACAGGATTCTCTGGGGCCAACGTCCTGACTTTC

clone_size: -
v_call: TRBV2
j_call: TRBJ2-1
d_call: TRBD1
cdr3_aa: CASSRDRGFSYNEQFF
cdr3_nt: TGTGCCAGCAGTAGAGACAGGGGGTTTTCCTACAATGAGCAGTTCTTC

clone_size: -
v_call: TRBV18
j_call: TRBJ1-2
d_call: TRBD1
cdr3_aa: CASSPGTGHNYGYTF
cdr3_nt: TGTGCCAGCTCACCTGGGACAGGCCATAACTATGGCTACACCTTC

clone_size: -
v_call: TRBV19
j_call: TRBJ1-6
d_call: -
cdr3_aa: CASSFRQDSPLHF
cdr3_nt: TGTGCCAGTAGTTTCCGACAGGATTCACCCCTCCACTTT

clone_size: -
v_call: TRBV5-1
j_call: TRBJ1-1
d_call: -
cdr3_aa: CASSLDGAGGTEAFF
cdr3_nt: TGCGCCAGCAGCTTGGATGGGGCCGGAGGGACTGAAGCTTTCTTT

clone_size: once
v_call: TRBV19
j_call: TRBJ2-7
d_call: TRBD2
cdr3_aa: CASSRAGGTSSYEQYF
cdr3_nt: TGTGCCAGTAGTAGAGCGGGGGGGACAAGCTCCTACGAGCAGTACTTC